This T cell receptor (beta chain) was captured by sequencing in a study of blood T cell repertoires in COVID-19. Study at large: Researchers got acute and convalescent COVID-19 samples from the United States, Italy and Spain.

As originally analysed: How many nucleated cells were present was estimated from reference gene primer amplification. Method: immunoSEQ multiplex PCR; TCRdb's copy keeps in-frame clones and lacks some. V, J and clone size were drawn from that table, and D and trimming were deduced from the DNA. The table lists fewer than 110,000 clones, roughly 88% of them singletons. The receptor's source is a middle-aged man with active or convalescent COVID-19. Sequencing used peripheral blood.

The CDR3 DNA sequence: TGTGCCAGCAGCCAAGATCTTATGGCAGGGAATTCACCCCTCCACTTT. Protein sequence: CASSQDLMAGNSPLHF. The rearrangement links TRBV3-1 (or the pseudogene TRBV3-2) to TRBJ1-6; TRBD1 is a possible D gene (5 bases). The CDR3 covers 16 residues. Trimming left V 0 bases short and J 7 bases short, with 13 bases between. Germline lookup yields CDR1 LGHDT and CDR2 YNNKEL (reference sequence).